In its sample, the clone carrying this TCR beta chain was seen many times. Its target is not known. Healthy Caucasians from Russia aged about 6 to 100 served as donors. Isolated per sample were at least 7 million PBMCs. This CDR3 has 15 residues. Trimming took 0 bases from V and 3 from J, leaving 9 bases between them. Germline CDR1 reads SGHDT; CDR2 reads YYEEEE. The sample belongs to a study of blood T cells in healthy people across ages. The study, taken as a whole, reports: Strong correlation linked observed beta diversity and percent naive T cells. When set beside aged donors, long-lived donors presented more naive CD4+ cells and higher diversity.

Through a sample-barcoded 5' primer and a J-beta primer mix, a second PCR was run for about 6 to 11 cycles. MiXCR was run by TCRdb on the 5' RACE reads, yielding one entry per CDR3 protein. The sample has hundreds of thousands of distinct CDR3 sequences, approximately 30% seen once. The V gene is TRBV5-6, the J gene TRBJ2-2; D perhaps matches TRBD2 (5 bases). Sample: blood. The receptor was derived from a woman aged 80 or over in good health. CDR3 DNA: TGTGCCAGCAGCTTGGGTGACTATGACACCGGGGAGCTGTTTTTT. Residues: CASSLGDYDTGELFF.